A selection of T cell receptor beta chains follows, all from one sample in a study of OX40 agonist ivuxolimab in advanced cancers. Profiling relied on immunoSEQ multiplex PCR, and the TCRdb table lists in-frame clones only, not all of them. Of some 18,000 clones in the sample, about two thirds were seen once. Sequencing used CD4+ or CD8+ T cells sorted from blood, obtained in a trial of the OX40 agonist ivuxolimab. The receptors stem from an adult with an advanced solid tumor such as melanoma, head and neck, liver or kidney cancer. The CDR3 runs from the conserved cysteine through the conserved F or W. The D gene is left open where the match is weak. Not every row has a clone size; where given, it reads once, few, many or a size class.

d_gene: TRBD2
abundance: -
j_gene: TRBJ2-7
v_gene: TRBV7-6
CDR3aa: CASSDYLAGRGFYEQYF
CDR3nt: TGTGCCAGCAGCGACTATCTAGCGGGAAGGGGTTTCTACGAGCAGTACTTC

d_gene: -
abundance: -
j_gene: TRBJ1-5
v_gene: TRBV27
CDR3aa: CASSYSQNQPQHF
CDR3nt: TGTGCCAGCAGTTATAGCCAGAATCAGCCCCAGCATTTT

d_gene: -
abundance: -
j_gene: TRBJ2-2
v_gene: TRBV27
CDR3aa: CASSLSRDIANTGELFF
CDR3nt: TGTGCCAGCAGTTTATCGAGGGACATTGCGAACACCGGGGAGCTGTTTTTT

d_gene: TRBD1
abundance: few
j_gene: TRBJ2-3
v_gene: TRBV28
CDR3aa: CASSLLRWTGDTDTQYF
CDR3nt: TGTGCCAGCAGTTTATTACGATGGACAGGGGACACAGATACGCAGTATTTT

d_gene: -
abundance: -
j_gene: TRBJ2-7
v_gene: TRBV27
CDR3aa: CASSVQGISYEQYF
CDR3nt: TGTGCCAGCAGTGTTCAGGGGATCTCCTACGAGCAGTACTTC

d_gene: -
abundance: -
j_gene: TRBJ2-5
v_gene: TRBV5-6
CDR3aa: CASSFLETQYF
CDR3nt: TGTGCCAGCAGCTTCCTAGAGACCCAGTACTTC

d_gene: -
abundance: -
j_gene: TRBJ2-6
v_gene: TRBV11-2
CDR3aa: CASSYTVSGANVLTF
CDR3nt: TGTGCCAGCAGCTACACAGTCTCTGGGGCCAACGTCCTGACTTTC

d_gene: -
abundance: -
j_gene: TRBJ2-7
v_gene: TRBV11-2
CDR3aa: CASSRGGNSREQYF
CDR3nt: TGTGCCAGCAGCCGTGGGGGGAACTCGAGAGAGCAGTACTTC

d_gene: -
abundance: -
j_gene: TRBJ2-1
v_gene: TRBV6-5
CDR3aa: CASSYGQGGGNEQFF
CDR3nt: TGTGCCAGCAGTTATGGGCAGGGGGGCGGGAATGAGCAGTTCTTC

d_gene: -
abundance: -
j_gene: TRBJ2-3
v_gene: TRBV6-5
CDR3aa: CASSPNRNTQYF
CDR3nt: TGTGCCAGCAGTCCTAACCGGAATACGCAGTATTTT

d_gene: -
abundance: -
j_gene: TRBJ2-3
v_gene: TRBV5-1
CDR3aa: CASSPEAGFTDTQYF
CDR3nt: TGCGCCAGCAGCCCAGAGGCGGGGTTCACAGATACGCAGTATTTT

d_gene: -
abundance: -
j_gene: TRBJ2-7
v_gene: TRBV4-3
CDR3aa: CASSQDWSGAYEQYF
CDR3nt: TGCGCCAGCAGCCAAGATTGGTCAGGGGCCTACGAGCAGTACTTC

d_gene: -
abundance: -
j_gene: TRBJ1-6
v_gene: TRBV7-6
CDR3aa: CASSPTPSSYNSPLHF
CDR3nt: TGTGCCAGCAGCCCTACCCCGAGCTCCTATAATTCACCCCTCCACTTT

d_gene: -
abundance: -
j_gene: TRBJ2-2
v_gene: TRBV28
CDR3aa: CATRPGGNTGELFF
CDR3nt: TGTGCCACCCGACCCGGGGGGAACACCGGGGAGCTGTTTTTT

d_gene: -
abundance: -
j_gene: TRBJ2-2
v_gene: TRBV19
CDR3aa: CASSITDFGATGELFF
CDR3nt: TGTGCCAGTAGTATCACGGACTTCGGTGCCACCGGGGAGCTGTTTTTT

d_gene: -
abundance: -
j_gene: TRBJ2-5
v_gene: TRBV19
CDR3aa: CASSTVPQETQYF
CDR3nt: TGTGCCAGTAGTACGGTCCCACAAGAGACCCAGTACTTC

d_gene: -
abundance: -
j_gene: TRBJ2-7
v_gene: TRBV29-1
CDR3aa: CSVSTDSYEQYF
CDR3nt: TGCAGCGTCTCGACAGACTCCTACGAGCAGTACTTC

d_gene: TRBD2
abundance: -
j_gene: TRBJ2-7
v_gene: TRBV19
CDR3aa: CASSTSSGSYEQYF
CDR3nt: TGTGCCAGTAGTACCTCTAGCGGGAGTTACGAGCAGTACTTC

d_gene: -
abundance: -
j_gene: TRBJ2-5
v_gene: TRBV14
CDR3aa: CASSQDGSGLQETQYF
CDR3nt: TGTGCCAGCAGCCAAGACGGCAGCGGACTACAAGAGACCCAGTACTTC

d_gene: -
abundance: few
j_gene: TRBJ2-7
v_gene: TRBV7-9
CDR3aa: CASSLWYGDSYEQYF
CDR3nt: TGTGCCAGCAGCTTGTGGTATGGGGACTCCTACGAGCAGTACTTC

d_gene: -
abundance: -
j_gene: TRBJ1-3
v_gene: TRBV7-9
CDR3aa: CASSLLPVPGGNTIYF
CDR3nt: TGTGCCAGCAGCTTGCTTCCAGTCCCGGGCGGAAACACCATATATTTT

d_gene: -
abundance: -
j_gene: TRBJ2-7
v_gene: TRBV10-1
CDR3aa: CASSVDYEQYF
CDR3nt: TGCGCCAGCAGTGTGGACTACGAGCAGTACTTC

d_gene: TRBD2
abundance: -
j_gene: TRBJ2-7
v_gene: TRBV6-1
CDR3aa: CASSAYLAGGYEQYF
CDR3nt: TGTGCCAGCAGTGCATACTTAGCGGGGGGCTACGAGCAGTACTTC

d_gene: -
abundance: -
j_gene: TRBJ2-1
v_gene: TRBV7-9
CDR3aa: CASSLRRGPDNEQFF
CDR3nt: TGTGCCAGCAGCTTACGTCGGGGGCCGGACAATGAGCAGTTCTTC

d_gene: -
abundance: -
j_gene: TRBJ1-1
v_gene: TRBV11-2
CDR3aa: CASSPTVDGRTEAFF
CDR3nt: TGTGCCAGCAGCCCAACCGTTGACGGAAGGACTGAAGCTTTCTTT

d_gene: TRBD2
abundance: -
j_gene: TRBJ2-3
v_gene: TRBV5-1
CDR3aa: CASSLSGGSTDTQYF
CDR3nt: TGCGCCAGCAGCTTGTCGGGAGGGAGCACAGATACGCAGTATTTT

d_gene: TRBD2
abundance: -
j_gene: TRBJ2-2
v_gene: TRBV11-2
CDR3aa: CASSLRTTGGSATGELFF
CDR3nt: TGTGCCAGCAGCTTAAGGACGACGGGAGGATCGGCCACCGGGGAGCTGTTTTTT

d_gene: -
abundance: -
j_gene: TRBJ2-2
v_gene: TRBV7-2
CDR3aa: CASSLGSGELFF
CDR3nt: TGTGCCAGCAGCTTGGGTTCCGGGGAGCTGTTTTTT

d_gene: -
abundance: -
j_gene: TRBJ2-5
v_gene: TRBV27
CDR3aa: CASSRLGSRQETQYF
CDR3nt: TGTGCCAGCAGTCGCCTGGGTAGCCGTCAAGAGACCCAGTACTTC

d_gene: TRBD1
abundance: -
j_gene: TRBJ1-4
v_gene: TRBV7-8
CDR3aa: CASSLGTGHEKLFF
CDR3nt: TGTGCCAGCAGCTTAGGGACAGGGCATGAAAAACTGTTTTTT

d_gene: -
abundance: -
j_gene: TRBJ2-3
v_gene: TRBV19
CDR3aa: CASSMTGRTDTQYF
CDR3nt: TGTGCCAGTAGTATGACAGGCCGCACAGATACGCAGTATTTT

d_gene: -
abundance: few
j_gene: TRBJ2-7
v_gene: TRBV21-1
CDR3aa: CASSKSYEQYF
CDR3nt: TGTGCCAGCAGCAAAAGTTACGAGCAGTACTTC

d_gene: -
abundance: -
j_gene: TRBJ2-7
v_gene: TRBV7-3
CDR3aa: CASSLGGGFSYEQYF
CDR3nt: TGTGCCAGCAGCTTAGGCGGAGGGTTCTCCTACGAGCAGTACTTC

d_gene: -
abundance: -
j_gene: TRBJ2-3
v_gene: TRBV7-9
CDR3aa: CASSLAPGSDTQYF
CDR3nt: TGTGCCAGCAGCTTAGCACCGGGCTCAGATACGCAGTATTTT

d_gene: -
abundance: -
j_gene: TRBJ2-2
v_gene: TRBV18
CDR3aa: CASSPPFGESKIGELFF
CDR3nt: TGTGCCAGCTCACCACCGTTCGGAGAAAGTAAAATAGGGGAGCTGTTTTTT

d_gene: -
abundance: -
j_gene: TRBJ1-2
v_gene: TRBV2
CDR3aa: CASSDPGQHYGYTF
CDR3nt: TGTGCCAGCAGTGATCCAGGACAGCACTATGGCTACACCTTC

d_gene: -
abundance: -
j_gene: TRBJ1-3
v_gene: TRBV6-1
CDR3aa: CASSEEQAISGNTIYF
CDR3nt: TGTGCCAGCAGTGAAGAACAGGCCATCTCTGGAAACACCATATATTTT

d_gene: TRBD2
abundance: -
j_gene: TRBJ2-3
v_gene: TRBV27
CDR3aa: CASSLLREAGTDTQYF
CDR3nt: TGTGCCAGCAGTTTATTACGGGAGGCGGGCACAGATACGCAGTATTTT

d_gene: -
abundance: -
j_gene: TRBJ2-7
v_gene: TRBV7-6
CDR3aa: CASSPTPTYYEQYF
CDR3nt: TGTGCCAGCAGTCCCACCCCGACTTATTACGAGCAGTACTTC

d_gene: TRBD2
abundance: -
j_gene: TRBJ2-1
v_gene: TRBV4-2
CDR3aa: CASSPWGLAGGNEQFF
CDR3nt: TGTGCCAGCAGCCCCTGGGGACTAGCGGGAGGCAATGAGCAGTTCTTC

d_gene: -
abundance: few
j_gene: TRBJ2-7
v_gene: TRBV5-4
CDR3aa: CASSWTGREYEQYF
CDR3nt: TGTGCCAGCAGCTGGACTGGACGAGAGTACGAGCAGTACTTC

d_gene: TRBD1
abundance: -
j_gene: TRBJ1-2
v_gene: TRBV6-5
CDR3aa: CASSRQGAPGYGYTF
CDR3nt: TGTGCCAGCAGCCGACAGGGGGCCCCTGGGTATGGCTACACCTTC

d_gene: TRBD1
abundance: few
j_gene: TRBJ1-2
v_gene: TRBV19
CDR3aa: CASSIQGQILIGYTF
CDR3nt: TGTGCCAGTAGTATCCAGGGACAGATTCTTATTGGCTACACCTTC

d_gene: -
abundance: -
j_gene: TRBJ1-5
v_gene: TRBV7-9
CDR3aa: CASSLFPGSGNQPQHF
CDR3nt: TGTGCCAGCAGCTTATTTCCCGGGTCGGGCAATCAGCCCCAGCATTTT

d_gene: TRBD2
abundance: -
j_gene: TRBJ2-5
v_gene: TRBV5-3
CDR3aa: CASSLERDGLGTQYF
CDR3nt: TGTGCCAGCAGCTTAGAGCGGGATGGCCTCGGGACCCAGTACTTC

d_gene: TRBD2
abundance: -
j_gene: TRBJ2-7
v_gene: TRBV20-1
CDR3aa: CSALLASEQYF
CDR3nt: TGCAGTGCACTACTAGCGTCCGAGCAGTACTTC

d_gene: TRBD1
abundance: -
j_gene: TRBJ1-2
v_gene: TRBV28
CDR3aa: CASSYRGDGYTF
CDR3nt: TGTGCCAGCAGTTACAGGGGAGATGGCTACACCTTC

d_gene: TRBD1
abundance: -
j_gene: TRBJ2-7
v_gene: TRBV10-1
CDR3aa: CASSPGQGSSYEQYF
CDR3nt: TGCGCCAGCAGCCCGGGACAGGGGAGCTCCTACGAGCAGTACTTC

d_gene: -
abundance: few
j_gene: TRBJ2-2
v_gene: TRBV10-2
CDR3aa: CASSERIARTGELFF
CDR3nt: TGCGCCAGCAGTGAGCGGATAGCGCGCACCGGGGAGCTGTTTTTT

d_gene: TRBD1
abundance: -
j_gene: TRBJ1-1
v_gene: TRBV4-3
CDR3aa: CASSQNRGWTEAFF
CDR3nt: TGCGCCAGCAGCCAGAACAGGGGGTGGACTGAAGCTTTCTTT

d_gene: -
abundance: -
j_gene: TRBJ2-7
v_gene: TRBV4-3
CDR3aa: CASSQERGYEQYF
CDR3nt: TGCGCCAGCAGCCAAGAGAGGGGGTACGAGCAGTACTTC

d_gene: -
abundance: -
j_gene: TRBJ2-3
v_gene: TRBV14
CDR3aa: CASSQGPLADTQYF
CDR3nt: TGTGCCAGCAGCCAAGGCCCGCTAGCAGATACGCAGTATTTT

d_gene: TRBD2
abundance: -
j_gene: TRBJ2-3
v_gene: TRBV28
CDR3aa: CASSLPSSGRFTDTQYF
CDR3nt: TGTGCCAGCAGTTTGCCCAGTAGCGGGAGATTTACAGATACGCAGTATTTT

d_gene: -
abundance: -
j_gene: TRBJ2-7
v_gene: TRBV4-1
CDR3aa: CASSPSTGSSSYEQYF
CDR3nt: TGCGCCAGCAGCCCCTCTACTGGGTCCAGCTCCTACGAGCAGTACTTC

d_gene: -
abundance: -
j_gene: TRBJ2-7
v_gene: TRBV5-1
CDR3aa: CASSPGGTGNYEQYF
CDR3nt: TGCGCCAGCAGCCCGGGGGGGACAGGGAACTACGAGCAGTACTTC

d_gene: TRBD1
abundance: -
j_gene: TRBJ1-5
v_gene: TRBV27
CDR3aa: CASSLGTGVSHPQHF
CDR3nt: TGTGCCAGCAGTTTGGGGACAGGGGTCTCCCACCCCCAGCATTTT

d_gene: TRBD2
abundance: -
j_gene: TRBJ2-1
v_gene: TRBV7-3
CDR3aa: CASSLQGLGSIEQFF
CDR3nt: TGTGCCAGCAGCTTACAAGGACTAGGGTCCATTGAGCAGTTCTTC

d_gene: -
abundance: -
j_gene: TRBJ2-3
v_gene: TRBV27
CDR3aa: CASSVRTDSTDTQYF
CDR3nt: TGTGCCAGCAGTGTCCGGACAGACAGCACAGATACGCAGTATTTT

d_gene: TRBD2
abundance: -
j_gene: TRBJ2-1
v_gene: TRBV7-6
CDR3aa: CASSLSGSNEQFF
CDR3nt: TGTGCCAGCAGCCTAAGCGGGAGCAATGAGCAGTTCTTC